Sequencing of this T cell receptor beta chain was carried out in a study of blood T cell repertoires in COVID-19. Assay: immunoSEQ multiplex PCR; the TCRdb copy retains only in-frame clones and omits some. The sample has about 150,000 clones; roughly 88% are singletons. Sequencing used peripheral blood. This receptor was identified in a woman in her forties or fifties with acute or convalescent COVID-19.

The DNA for the CDR3 is TGTGCCTCCTCGCCCGACTTAAATGAAAAACTGTTTTTT. Its translation is CASSPDLNEKLFF. V gene TRBV18 combines with J gene TRBJ1-4; D remains ambiguous. In germline, CDR1 is KGHSH, CDR2 LQKENI. Trimming removed 11 bases from V and 5 bases from J, with 15 bases in between. This CDR3 has 13 residues.